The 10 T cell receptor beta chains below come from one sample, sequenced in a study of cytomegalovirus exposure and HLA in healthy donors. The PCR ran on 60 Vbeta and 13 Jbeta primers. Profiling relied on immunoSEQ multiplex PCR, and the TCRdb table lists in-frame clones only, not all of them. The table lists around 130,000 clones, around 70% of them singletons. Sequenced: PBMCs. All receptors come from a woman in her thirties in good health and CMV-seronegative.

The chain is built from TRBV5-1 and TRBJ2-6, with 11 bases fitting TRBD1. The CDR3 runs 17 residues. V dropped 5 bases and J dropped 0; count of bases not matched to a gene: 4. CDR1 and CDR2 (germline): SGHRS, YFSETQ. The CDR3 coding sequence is TGCGCCAGCAGTTCGGGACAGGGGGACTCTGGGGCCAACGTCCTGACTTTC. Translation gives CASSSGQGDSGANVLTF. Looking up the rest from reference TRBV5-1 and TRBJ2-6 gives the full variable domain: KAGVTQTPRYLIKTRGQQVTLSCSPISGHRSVSWYQQTPGQGLQFLFEYFSETQRNKGNFPGRFSGRQFSNSRSEMNVSTLELGDSALYLCASSSGQGDSGANVLTFGAGSRLTVL.

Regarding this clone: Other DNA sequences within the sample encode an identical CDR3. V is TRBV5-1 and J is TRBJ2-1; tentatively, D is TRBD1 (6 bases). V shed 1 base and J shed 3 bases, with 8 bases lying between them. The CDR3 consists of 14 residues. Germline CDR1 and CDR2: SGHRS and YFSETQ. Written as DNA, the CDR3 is TGCGCCAGCAGCTTGTCAGGGGACTACAATGAGCAGTTCTTC. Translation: CASSLSGDYNEQFF. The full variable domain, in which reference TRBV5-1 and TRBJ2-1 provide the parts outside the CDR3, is KAGVTQTPRYLIKTRGQQVTLSCSPISGHRSVSWYQQTPGQGLQFLFEYFSETQRNKGNFPGRFSGRQFSNSRSEMNVSTLELGDSALYLCASSLSGDYNEQFFGPGTRLTVL.

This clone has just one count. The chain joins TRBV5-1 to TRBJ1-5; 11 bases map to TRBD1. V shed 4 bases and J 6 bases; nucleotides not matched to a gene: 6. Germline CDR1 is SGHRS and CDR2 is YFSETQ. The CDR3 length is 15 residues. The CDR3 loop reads CASSPGQGAGQPQHF. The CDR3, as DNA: TGCGCCAGCAGCCCCGGACAGGGGGCTGGTCAGCCCCAGCATTTT.

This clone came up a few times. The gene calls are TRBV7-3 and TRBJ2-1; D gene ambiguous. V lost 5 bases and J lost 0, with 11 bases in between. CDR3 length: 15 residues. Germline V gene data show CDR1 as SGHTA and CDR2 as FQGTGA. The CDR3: CASSTGVVSYNEQFF. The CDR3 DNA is TGTGCCAGCAGCACCGGAGTAGTCTCCTACAATGAGCAGTTCTTC.

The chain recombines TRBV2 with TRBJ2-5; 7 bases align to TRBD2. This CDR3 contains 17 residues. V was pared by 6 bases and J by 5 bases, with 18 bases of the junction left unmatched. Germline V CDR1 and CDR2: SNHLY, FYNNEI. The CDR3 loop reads CASRMVAGDDWGETQYF. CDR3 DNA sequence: TGTGCCAGCAGGATGGTGGCGGGAGATGATTGGGGGGAGACCCAGTACTTC.

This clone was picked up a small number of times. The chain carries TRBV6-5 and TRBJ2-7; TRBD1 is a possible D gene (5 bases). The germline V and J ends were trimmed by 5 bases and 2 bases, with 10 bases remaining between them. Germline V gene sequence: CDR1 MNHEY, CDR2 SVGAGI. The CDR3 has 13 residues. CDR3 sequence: CASSEGAPYEQYV. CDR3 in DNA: TGTGCCAGCAGTGAAGGGGCCCCCTACGAGCAGTACGTC.

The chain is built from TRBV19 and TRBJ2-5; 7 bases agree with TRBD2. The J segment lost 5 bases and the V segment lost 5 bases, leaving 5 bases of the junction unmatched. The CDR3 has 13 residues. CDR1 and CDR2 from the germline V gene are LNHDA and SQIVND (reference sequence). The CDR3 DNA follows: TGTGCCAGTAGTCGAGGGAGGGAGGAGACCCAGTACTTC. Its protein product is CASSRGREETQYF.

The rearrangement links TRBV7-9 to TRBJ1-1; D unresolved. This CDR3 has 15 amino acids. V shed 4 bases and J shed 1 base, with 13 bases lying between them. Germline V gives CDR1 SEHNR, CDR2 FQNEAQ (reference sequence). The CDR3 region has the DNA TGTGCCAGCAGCTACCGAACCGGTACGAACACTGAAGCTTTCTTT. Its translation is CASSYRTGTNTEAFF.

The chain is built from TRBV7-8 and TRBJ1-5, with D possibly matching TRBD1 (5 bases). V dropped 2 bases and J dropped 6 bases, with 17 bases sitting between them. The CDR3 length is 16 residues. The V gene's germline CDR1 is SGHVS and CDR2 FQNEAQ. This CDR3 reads CASSLSIRGQGQPQHF. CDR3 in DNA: TGTGCCAGCAGCTTATCGATTAGGGGTCAAGGTCAGCCCCAGCATTTT.

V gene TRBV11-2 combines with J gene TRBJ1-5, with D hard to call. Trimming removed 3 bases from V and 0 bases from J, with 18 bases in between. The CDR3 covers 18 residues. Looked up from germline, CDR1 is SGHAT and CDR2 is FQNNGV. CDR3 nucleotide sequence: TGTGCCAGCAGCTTTTCCCCACCCCCCAGGTTTAGCAATCAGCCCCAGCATTTT. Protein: CASSFSPPPRFSNQPQHF.